Below, 30 T cell receptor beta chains from the same sample are listed, as sequenced in a study of T cells after yellow fever vaccination. TCRdb reprocessed the 5' RACE reads via MiXCR and lists one record per CDR3 protein. The sample has some 49,000 distinct CDR3 sequences; more than 6% are singletons. The sample in question was PBMCs, either bulk or a sorted T-cell subset (CD4+, CD8+, memory, or dextramer-sorted; not recorded which), obtained 45 days after the yellow fever booster vaccination. These receptors were taken from a young man who received the YFV17D yellow fever vaccine.

The V and J genes are TRBV12-3 or TRBV12-4 and TRBJ1-1; possible D gene TRBD1, 5 bases. The CDR3 covers 13 residues. V was shortened by 7 bases and J by 8 bases, with 17 bases between the two germline ends. CDR3 amino acids: CASTPGGGREAFF. CDR3 sequence (DNA): TGTGCCAGCACCCCGGGTGGGGGGAGGGAAGCTTTCTTT.

With regard to this clonotype: With a much larger clone just one base away, this may be a read error. The chain joins TRBV6-2 or TRBV6-3 to TRBJ2-1, with TRBD2 matching 14 bases. V shed 2 bases, J shed 6 bases, and the junction held 0 bases outside the gene matches. Germline V lookup: CDR1 MNHEY, CDR2 SVGEGT. The CDR3 is 15 residues long. The CDR3 coding sequence is TGTGCCAGCAGTTACGGGACTAGCGGGAGCAATGAGCAGTTCTTC. This codes for CASSYGTSGSNEQFF.

This clonotype was detected many times. The chain employs TRBV28 and TRBJ2-7; no reliable D call. Trimming cost V 3 bases and J 4 bases, with 7 bases left between them. The CDR3 loop spans 12 amino acids. Per germline, CDR1 MDHEN and CDR2 SYDVKM. The CDR3 bases are TGTGCCAGCAGTTTGAGCGAGTACGAGCAGTACTTC. Amino acid sequence: CASSLSEYEQYF.

This clonotype appeared a few times. CDR3 sequence: CASSPGRFITDTQYF. Written as DNA, the CDR3 is TGTGCCAGCAGCCCAGGGAGGTTCATCACAGATACGCAGTATTTT. The V call is TRBV3-1, the J call TRBJ2-3; D perhaps matches TRBD2 (6 bases). V gave up 4 bases and J gave up 2 bases, with 13 bases separating them. Germline V gene sequence: CDR1 LGHDT, CDR2 YNNKEL (reference sequence). CDR3 length: 15 residues.

This clonotype was recorded many times. The genes are TRBV12-3 or TRBV12-4 and TRBJ2-7; 8 bases match TRBD1. V was pared by 3 bases and J by 6 bases, with 1 base of the junction left unmatched. The CDR3 has 12 amino acids. The DNA of the CDR3 is TGTGCCAGCAGTTTGGACAGGGTCGAGCAGTACTTC. Translated: CASSLDRVEQYF.

This clonotype was seen repeatedly, ten times or more. The chain recombines TRBV5-1 with TRBJ2-1, with D perhaps matching TRBD1 or TRBD2 (5 bases each). The germline V and J ends were trimmed by 6 bases and 9 bases, with 19 bases remaining between them. The V gene's germline CDR1 is SGHRS and CDR2 YFSETQ. This CDR3 contains 14 residues. The CDR3 spells CASTIRSGSAEQFF. The CDR3 DNA reads TGCGCCAGCACCATCCGATCAGGGAGCGCTGAGCAGTTCTTC.

This clonotype was detected many times. The V gene is TRBV24-1, the J gene TRBJ2-5; D ambiguous. Germline lookup yields CDR1 KGHDR and CDR2 SFDVKD. V gave up 1 base and J gave up 5 bases, with 10 bases separating them. This CDR3 is 14 amino acids long. CDR3: CATSDLTREETQYF. The CDR3 DNA is TGTGCCACCAGTGATTTAACCCGAGAGGAGACCCAGTACTTC.

The gene calls are TRBV28 and TRBJ1-1; no definite D call. Trimming removed 5 bases from V and 3 bases from J, with 13 bases in between. Germline assignment: CDR1 MDHEN and CDR2 SYDVKM. CDR3 length: 14 residues. The DNA of the CDR3 is TGTGCCAGCAGTCCTGCTTTGGGGTACACTGAAGCTTTCTTT. It encodes CASSPALGYTEAFF. The full variable domain, its missing parts supplied by reference TRBV28 and TRBJ1-1, is DVKVTQSSRYLVKRTGEKVFLECVQDMDHENMFWYRQDPGLGLRLIYFSYDVKMKEKGDIPEGYSVSREKKERFSLILESASTNQTSMYLCASSPALGYTEAFFGQGTRLTVV.

The sample holds many counts of this clonotype. The rearrangement uses TRBV20-1 and TRBJ2-7, with D possibly being TRBD2 (5 bases). Trimming removed 2 bases at V and 4 bases at J, with 12 bases between. The CDR3 has 13 residues. In germline, CDR1 is DFQATT, CDR2 SNEGSKA (reference sequence). DNA of the CDR3: TGCAGTGCTAGATCGAATCAGCGGTACGAGCAGTACTTC. Its protein is CSARSNQRYEQYF.

This clonotype was recorded many times. V and J are TRBV18 and TRBJ1-6; D is undetermined. V was clipped by 0 bases and J by 10 bases, with 13 bases between them. From germline, CDR1 is KGHSH and CDR2 LQKENI. This CDR3 comprises 15 residues. CDR3 nucleotides: TGTGCCAGCTCACCACCCGTTGGGTCGGGCTCACCCCTCCACTTT. The encoded protein is CASSPPVGSGSPLHF.

This sequence joins TRBV27 and TRBJ2-5; D is ambiguous. Trimming removed 5 bases from V and 0 bases from J, with 13 bases in between. Germline V gene sequence: CDR1 MNHEY, CDR2 SMNVEV (reference sequence). CDR3 length equals 15 residues. CDR3 coding DNA: TGTGCCAGCAGTCCCCTCCGGCAGTACCAAGAGACCCAGTACTTC. It codes for CASSPLRQYQETQYF.

Ten or more counts support this clonotype. The chain couples TRBV2 to TRBJ2-1; tentatively, D is TRBD1 or TRBD2 (5 bases each). The CDR3 runs to 13 residues. Looked up from germline, CDR1 is SNHLY and CDR2 is FYNNEI. V dropped 4 bases and J dropped 7 bases, with 11 bases sitting between them. This chain's CDR3 is CASSVMGENEQFF. The CDR3 DNA reads as TGTGCCAGCAGTGTAATGGGGGAAAATGAGCAGTTCTTC.

The V and J genes are TRBV5-8 and TRBJ2-3; 7 bases are shared with TRBD1. Germline CDR1 reads SGHTS; CDR2 reads YDEGEE. V lost 2 bases, J lost 10 bases, and 7 bases stayed unmatched. This CDR3 contains 13 residues. The CDR3 coding sequence is TGTGCCAGCAGCTTCCGACAGGGCCTCTCGCAGTATTTT. It translates to CASSFRQGLSQYF. The full variable domain, with the rest looked up from reference TRBV5-8 and TRBJ2-3, is EAGVTQSPTHLIKTRGQQATLRCSPISGHTSVYWYQQALGLGLQFLLWYDEGEERNRGNFPPRFSGRQFPNYSSELNVNALELEDSALYLCASSFRQGLSQYFGPGTRLTVL.

The rearrangement links TRBV29-1 to TRBJ1-1; D gene unclear. Germline V gene lookup returns CDR1 SQVTM and CDR2 ANQGSEA. This CDR3 comprises 12 residues. V dropped 7 bases and J dropped 1 base, with 10 bases sitting between them. The CDR3 here is CSAFEPNTEAFF. CDR3 in DNA: TGCAGCGCTTTCGAACCGAACACTGAAGCTTTCTTT.

This clonotype was detected ten times or more. The chain employs TRBV3-1 and TRBJ2-2; TRBD2 is a possible D gene (6 bases). CDR3 size: 15 residues. Germline lookup yields CDR1 LGHDT and CDR2 YNNKEL (reference sequence). Trimming shortened V by 1 base and J by 4 bases, and 10 bases separated the two germline ends. CDR3 sequence (DNA): TGTGCCAGCAGCCAAGCCAGCGGGCTCACCGGGGAGCTGTTTTTT. This sequence encodes CASSQASGLTGELFF.

This clonotype has at least ten counts. The V gene is TRBV11-2, the J gene TRBJ2-3; TRBD1 might be the D (6 bases). The V gene's germline CDR1 is SGHAT and CDR2 FQNNGV. Trimming cost V 5 bases and J 7 bases, with 22 bases left between them. This CDR3 spans 16 amino acids. Written as DNA, the CDR3 is TGTGCCAGCAGCGCCGTTCAGGGGTTCGGTTTGAATACGCAGTATTTT. Protein sequence: CASSAVQGFGLNTQYF.

Of note for this clonotype: At one end, the junction sequence differs from germline, possibly due to a read error. This chain connects TRBV20-1 to TRBJ2-5, with 11 positions matching TRBD2. From germline, CDR1 is DFQATT and CDR2 SNEGSKA (reference sequence). The CDR3 sequence is 13 residues long. The CDR3 DNA reads as TGCAGTGCTAGAGACGGGCTAGCGGGAGGAACTATCTTC. It translates to CSARDGLAGGTIF.

This clonotype was seen repeatedly, ten times or more. The V and J genes are TRBV4-3 and TRBJ2-2, with 12 bases identical to TRBD2. The CDR3 totals 15 residues. Germline V lookup: CDR1 LGHNA, CDR2 YSLEER. The V and J ends lost 4 bases and 5 bases, in that order; junction bases with no gene match: 2. CDR3 region: CASSPTSGRTGELFF. The CDR3 bases are TGCGCCAGCAGCCCCACTAGCGGGAGGACCGGGGAGCTGTTTTTT.

In its sample, this clonotype was seen a few times. J is TRBJ2-5 and V is TRBV6-1, with 9 bases that match TRBD1. This CDR3 comprises 16 residues. V was pared by 5 bases and J by 3 bases, with 10 bases of the junction left unmatched. Germline-derived CDR1 and CDR2 are MNHNS and SASEGT. In DNA, the CDR3 is TGTGCCAGCAGTACCTCCGGGACAGGGATGGAAGAGACCCAGTACTTC. This translates into CASSTSGTGMEETQYF.

This clonotype was picked up a small number of times. The chain employs TRBV20-1 and TRBJ1-5; D ambiguous. Trimming left V 5 bases short and J 4 bases short, with 12 bases between. CDR3 length: 13 residues. The germline gives CDR1 DFQATT, CDR2 SNEGSKA (reference sequence). CDR3 in amino acids: CSAWTDKNQPQHF. The CDR3 bases are TGCAGTGCTTGGACCGACAAGAATCAGCCCCAGCATTTT.

The V and J genes are TRBV12-3 or TRBV12-4 and TRBJ2-7; 7 nucleotides line up with TRBD2. After removal of 2 bases from V and 7 bases from J, the junction contained 8 bases not matched to a gene. The CDR3 is 14 amino acids. As DNA, the CDR3 is TGTGCCAGCAGTTTAAGTCTAGCGGCCTTGGAGCAGTACTTC. Protein sequence: CASSLSLAALEQYF.

V usage is TRBV19 and J usage is TRBJ1-1; D is uncertain. The CDR3 consists of 17 residues. Trimming removed 6 bases from V and 3 bases from J, with 23 bases in between. Germline lookup yields CDR1 LNHDA and CDR2 SQIVND (reference sequence). DNA for the CDR3: TGTGCCAGTAGACCCAGTGGGCAGCGTTGGTCGGACACTGAAGCTTTCTTT. Protein: CASRPSGQRWSDTEAFF.

The table lists this clonotype with many counts. The chain has TRBV7-7 and TRBJ2-3; 7 bases line up with TRBD2. The CDR3 consists of 13 residues. With V trimmed by 0 bases and J by 6 bases, 0 bases remained unmatched. The germline V gene has CDR1 SSHAT and CDR2 FNYEAQ (reference sequence). The CDR3 is CASSLAGGDTQYF. Here the CDR3 DNA reads TGTGCCAGCAGCTTAGCGGGAGGGGATACGCAGTATTTT.

This clonotype was found many times. The chain is built from TRBV3-1 and TRBJ2-5, with D tentatively TRBD1 or TRBD2 (5 bases each). The length of the CDR3 is 15 residues. The germline gives CDR1 LGHDT, CDR2 YNNKEL (reference sequence). Trimming removed 4 bases at V and 2 bases at J, with 14 bases between. The CDR3 loop reads CASSRDGAKQETQYF. The CDR3 region has the DNA TGTGCCAGCAGCCGGGACGGGGCAAAGCAAGAGACCCAGTACTTC.

Ten or more counts support this clonotype. The rearrangement uses TRBV7-8 and TRBJ2-1; 9 positions match TRBD2. The germline V gene has CDR1 SGHVS and CDR2 FQNEAQ. The CDR3 loop spans 16 amino acids. V shed 5 bases and J 5 bases; nucleotides not matched to a gene: 10. CDR3 coding DNA: TGTGCCAGCAGCCCTCAGGCTAGCGGGATCCACAATGAGCAGTTCTTC. Protein sequence: CASSPQASGIHNEQFF.

This clonotype was seen repeatedly, ten times or more. This chain joins TRBV6-2 or TRBV6-3 and TRBJ2-1, with a weak D call TRBD2 (6 bases). The germline CDR1 and CDR2 sequences are MNHEY and SVGEGT. The CDR3 runs 15 residues. The V gene lost 2 bases and the J gene lost 9 bases, with 17 bases spanning the gap. In nucleotides, the CDR3 is TGTGCCAGCAGTTACCTGGGACTGACCGAAACTGAGCAGTTCTTC. Translating it yields CASSYLGLTETEQFF.

The sample holds a few counts of this clonotype. This sequence joins TRBV7-6 and TRBJ2-1; D may be TRBD1 or TRBD2 (6 bases each). The V gene's germline CDR1 is SGHVS and CDR2 FNYEAQ. The length of the CDR3 is 12 residues. V lost 5 bases and J lost 6, with 8 bases in between. For the CDR3, the DNA is TGTGCCAGCAGCCGGGGGCTCAATGAGCAGTTCTTC. Translation gives CASSRGLNEQFF.

By share, this clonotype counts as medium-sized (0.01 to 0.1%). CDR3 loop: CASSLSYLGEQYF. The CDR3 coding sequence is TGTGCCAGCAGCTTAAGCTATCTCGGAGAGCAGTACTTC. V usage is TRBV7-6 and J usage is TRBJ2-7; no reliable D call. Trimming stripped 2 bases from V and 7 bases from J, with 12 bases between. Germline CDR1 is SGHVS and CDR2 is FNYEAQ. The CDR3 contains 13 residues.

This clonotype came up many times. The chain carries TRBV29-1 and TRBJ2-5, with TRBD2 matching 7 bases. The CDR3 is made up of 14 amino acids. Germline-derived CDR1 and CDR2 are SQVTM and ANQGSEA. V trimming: 6 bases; J trimming: 1 base; junction bases outside the gene matches: 8. CDR3 sequence: CSVTPGLLQETQYF. CDR3 sequence (DNA): TGCAGCGTAACGCCGGGACTACTCCAAGAGACCCAGTACTTC. Variable domain in full (rest from reference TRBV29-1 and TRBJ2-5): SAVISQKPSRDICQRGTSLTIQCQVDSQVTMMFWYRQQPGQSLTLIATANQGSEATYESGFVIDKFPISRPNLTFSTLTVSNMSPEDSSIYLCSVTPGLLQETQYFGPGTRLLVL.

V gene TRBV7-2 combines with J gene TRBJ2-1; D unclear. From germline, CDR1 is SGHTA and CDR2 FQGNSA. The CDR3 totals 13 residues. Trimming removed 1 base from V and 9 bases from J, with 10 bases in between. The CDR3 here is CASSLGRVAEQFF. In nucleotides, the CDR3 is TGTGCCAGCAGCTTAGGCCGGGTAGCTGAGCAGTTCTTC.